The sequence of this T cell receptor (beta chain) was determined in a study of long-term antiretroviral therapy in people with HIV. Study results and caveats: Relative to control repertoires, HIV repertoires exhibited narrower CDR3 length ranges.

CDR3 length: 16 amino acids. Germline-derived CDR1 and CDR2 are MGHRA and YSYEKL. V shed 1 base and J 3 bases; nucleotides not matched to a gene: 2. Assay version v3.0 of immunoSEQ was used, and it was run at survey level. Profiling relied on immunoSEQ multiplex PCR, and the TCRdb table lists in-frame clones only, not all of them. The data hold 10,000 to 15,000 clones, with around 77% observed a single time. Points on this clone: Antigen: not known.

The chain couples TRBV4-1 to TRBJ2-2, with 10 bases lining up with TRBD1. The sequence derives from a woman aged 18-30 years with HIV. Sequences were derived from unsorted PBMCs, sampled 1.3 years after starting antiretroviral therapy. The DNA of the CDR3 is TGCGCCAGCAGCCAAGGGGACAGGGGAGACACCGGGGAGCTGTTTTTT. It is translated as CASSQGDRGDTGELFF.